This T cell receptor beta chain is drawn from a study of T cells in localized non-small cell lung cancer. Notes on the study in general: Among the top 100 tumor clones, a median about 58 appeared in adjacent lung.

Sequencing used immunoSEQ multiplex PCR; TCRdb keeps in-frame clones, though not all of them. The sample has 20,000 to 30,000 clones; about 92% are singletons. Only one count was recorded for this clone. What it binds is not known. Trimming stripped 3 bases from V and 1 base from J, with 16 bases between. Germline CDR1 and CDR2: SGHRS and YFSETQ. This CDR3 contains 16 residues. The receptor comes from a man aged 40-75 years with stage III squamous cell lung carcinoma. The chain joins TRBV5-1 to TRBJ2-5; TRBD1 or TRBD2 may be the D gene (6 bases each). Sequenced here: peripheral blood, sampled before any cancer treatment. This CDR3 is CASSWGDMVGQETQYF. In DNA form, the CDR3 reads TGCGCCAGCAGCTGGGGGGACATGGTAGGCCAAGAGACCCAGTACTTC.